This is a list of T cell receptor beta chains from one sample in a study of beta chain features in type 1 diabetes. The assay was immunoSEQ multiplex PCR, and TCRdb's table has in-frame clones only and misses some. Of around 130,000 clones listed, approximately 16% are singletons. Sequencing used central memory CD4+ T cells from blood. Every receptor here comes from a man in his thirties or forties with type 1 diabetes. CDR3s include the opening cysteine and the closing phenylalanine or tryptophan. A D gene is named only where the DNA matches it firmly. A row's size may be missing; if present it is once, few, many or a size class.

many	TRBJ2-7	TRBV7-2	TRBD2	TGTGCCAGCAGCTTACTAGCGGGTTCTATCTACGAGCAGTACTTC	CASSLLAGSIYEQYF
.	TRBJ2-2	TRBV9	.	TGTGCCAGCAGCCCTCAACAGAGCACCGGGGAGCTGTTTTTT	CASSPQQSTGELFF
.	TRBJ1-1	TRBV4-3	.	TGCGCCAGCAGCCAAGATCTGGGGCAGGGCACGGCCACTGAAGCTTTCTTT	CASSQDLGQGTATEAFF
few	TRBJ2-3	TRBV7-9	TRBD2	TGTGCCAGCAGCTCCCTGTTTCGGGGGGTAGGATATAGCACAGATACGCAGTATTTT	CASSSLFRGVGYSTDTQYF
few	TRBJ2-2	TRBV30	TRBD1	TGTGCCTGGACTGGGGACAGGGTCACCGGGGAGCTGTTTTTT	CAWTGDRVTGELFF
.	TRBJ2-7	TRBV20-1	.	TGCAGTGCTAGCCTCAATTACGAGCAGTACTTC	CSASLNYEQYF
few	TRBJ2-1	TRBV30	TRBD2	TGTGCCTGGAGTCCTCCCCGCGGGGGGAGGAATGAGCAGTTCTTC	CAWSPPRGGRNEQFF
.	TRBJ2-5	TRBV2	.	TGTGCCGTGGGGACAACCCAAGAGACCCAGTACTTC	CAVGTTQETQYF
few	TRBJ1-1	TRBV7-2	TRBD1	TGTGCCAGCAGCACGCCGACAGGGCGGGCGGCTTTCTTT	CASSTPTGRAAFF
few	TRBJ2-3	TRBV12-1	.	TGTGCCAGCAGCTTACGCTGTCCCCCGTATTTT	CASSLRCPPYF
few	TRBJ2-7	TRBV6-5	.	TGTGCCAGCAGTCCGCGGACAGTTTCCTACGAGCAGTACTTC	CASSPRTVSYEQYF
many	TRBJ2-6	TRBV29-1	.	TGCAGCGTTCCCAGGACAGCTTCCTCTGGGGCCAACGTCCTGACTTTC	CSVPRTASSGANVLTF
few	TRBJ2-1	TRBV4-1	.	TGCGCCAGCAGCCAAGAACGGGTGCACAATGAGCAGTTCTTC	CASSQERVHNEQFF
many	TRBJ2-7	TRBV7-8	.	TGTGCCAGCAGCTTAGGTAGGAGGAGCTCCTACGAGCAGTACTTC	CASSLGRRSSYEQYF
few	TRBJ2-1	TRBV9	.	TGTGCCAGCAGCGTCAGCGCGAACTCGGGGCACGAGCAGTTCTTC	CASSVSANSGHEQFF
.	TRBJ1-5	TRBV4-3	.	TGCGCCAGCAGCCAAGATCTACAGGGTCAGCCCCAGCATTTT	CASSQDLQGQPQHF
.	TRBJ2-1	TRBV6-5	.	TGTGCCAGCAGTTACGCCGGGGTAGCGGCGTACAATGAGCAGTTCTTC	CASSYAGVAAYNEQFF
few	TRBJ1-5	TRBV15	.	TGTGCCACCAGCAGAGTCCGGGGACGGAATCAGCCCCAGCATTTT	CATSRVRGRNQPQHF
.	TRBJ2-5	TRBV11-3	TRBD1	TGTGCCAGCAGCCGGGACAGGCAAGAGACCCAGTACTTC	CASSRDRQETQYF
.	TRBJ1-6	TRBV7-2	.	TGTGCCAGCAGCCCGAATAATTCACCCCTCCACTTT	CASSPNNSPLHF
few	TRBJ2-5	TRBV5-1	TRBD1	TGCGCCAGCAGCTCGTCCGGGACAGGACAAGAGACCCAGTACTTC	CASSSSGTGQETQYF
few	TRBJ2-7	TRBV7-2	.	TGTGCCAGCAGCTTTGAACGGGCCTACGAGCAGTACTTC	CASSFERAYEQYF
.	TRBJ1-1	TRBV7-9	TRBD1	TGTGCCAGCAGCTCAGGACAGGGTTCCACTGAAGCTTTCTTT	CASSSGQGSTEAFF
.	TRBJ2-3	TRBV28	.	TGTGCCAGCAGTGTCCCCCGCCGCCCCACAGATACGCAGTATTTT	CASSVPRRPTDTQYF
.	TRBJ1-4	TRBV6-1	.	TGTGCCAGCAGTTCCGGGACCCTTGAAAAACTGTTTTTT	CASSSGTLEKLFF
few	TRBJ2-1	TRBV20-1	.	TGCAGTGCCAAACCGGGGGTCGAGCAGTTCTTC	CSAKPGVEQFF
.	TRBJ1-1	TRBV29-1	.	TGCAGCGGACGGACGGGGTTGAACACTGAAGCTTTCTTT	CSGRTGLNTEAFF
few	TRBJ2-7	TRBV30	TRBD1	TGTGCCTGGAGTGCGGGACAGGGCTCCTACGAGCAGTACTTC	CAWSAGQGSYEQYF
.	TRBJ1-1	TRBV7-2	.	TGTGCCAGCAGCTCACAGGGGAACACTGAAGCTTTCTTT	CASSSQGNTEAFF